These 9 T cell receptor beta chains originate from one sample sequenced in a study of OX40 agonist ivuxolimab in advanced cancers. Measured with immunoSEQ multiplex PCR; TCRdb has only the in-frame clones, and not every one. The sample holds approximately 19,000 clones, roughly 88% seen once. The sample here was CD4+ or CD8+ T cells sorted from blood, taken in a trial of the OX40 agonist ivuxolimab. These receptors all come from an adult with an advanced solid tumor such as melanoma, head and neck, liver or kidney cancer.

In this sample, this clone turned up a few times. V gene TRBV6-4 combines with J gene TRBJ2-7, with 9 positions matching TRBD2. The CDR3 contains 14 residues. The germline V gene has CDR1 MRHNA and CDR2 SNTAGT. V was pared by 7 bases and J by 2 bases, with 6 bases of the junction left unmatched. CDR3 region: CASTRGRGPYEQYF. The DNA for the CDR3 is TGTGCCAGCACCCGCGGGAGGGGCCCCTACGAGCAGTACTTC.

The rearrangement uses TRBV29-1 and TRBJ1-1; D is possibly TRBD1 (6 bases). Trimming cost V 7 bases and J 1 base, with 10 bases left between them. The germline V gene encodes CDR1 SQVTM and CDR2 ANQGSEA. This CDR3 region has 12 residues. The CDR3 sequence is CSGTVSNTEAFF. The CDR3 bases are TGCAGCGGGACAGTCTCGAACACTGAAGCTTTCTTT. Supplemented by reference TRBV29-1 and TRBJ1-1, the full variable domain reads SAVISQKPSRDICQRGTSLTIQCQVDSQVTMMFWYRQQPGQSLTLIATANQGSEATYESGFVIDKFPISRPNLTFSTLTVSNMSPEDSSIYLCSGTVSNTEAFFGQGTRLTVV.

The V gene is TRBV7-3, the J gene TRBJ2-1, with 7 bases that match TRBD2. The CDR3 is made up of 15 amino acids. Per the germline V gene, CDR1 is SGHTA and CDR2 is FQGTGA. With V trimmed by 0 bases and J by 6 bases, 5 bases remained unmatched. CDR3 sequence (DNA): TGTGCCAGCAGCTTAACGGCGGGAGCCATCAATGAGCAGTTCTTC. The encoded protein is CASSLTAGAINEQFF.

This chain connects TRBV7-3 to TRBJ2-1; 12 bases are shared with TRBD1. The CDR3 contains 15 residues. The germline gives CDR1 SGHTA, CDR2 FQGTGA. Trimming removed 4 bases from V and 7 bases from J; junction bases left unmatched: 5. CDR3 bases: TGTGCCAGCAGCTCGCCGGGACAGGGGGCAAATGAGCAGTTCTTC. This translates into CASSSPGQGANEQFF.

As DNA, the CDR3 is TGTGCCAGCAGTTACGATGGGGCCGCGCAGTATTTT. Amino acids: CASSYDGAAQYF. The chain is built from TRBV6-5 and TRBJ2-3, with D possibly matching TRBD1 (5 bases). Trimming took 2 bases from V and 10 from J, leaving 10 bases between them. Germline V gene data show CDR1 as MNHEY and CDR2 as SVGAGI. The CDR3 covers 12 residues.

This clone was seen a single time. The gene calls are TRBV29-1 and TRBJ2-7, with D possibly being TRBD2 (5 bases). Germline CDR1 is SQVTM and CDR2 is ANQGSEA. The CDR3 spans 11 residues. With 7 bases removed from V and 2 bases from J, the gap between germline ends came to 9 bases. The DNA for the CDR3 is TGCAGCGCCCGGGGTGCCTACGAGCAGTACTTC. It translates to CSARGAYEQYF.

The gene calls are TRBV19 and TRBJ2-1; weak D call: TRBD2 (5 bases). V lost 6 bases and J lost 4, with 10 bases in between. Germline CDR1 LNHDA, CDR2 SQIVND (reference sequence). CDR3 length equals 13 residues. CDR3 bases: TGTGCCAGTAGGGCAGGACTTTACAATGAGCAGTTCTTC. Translated: CASRAGLYNEQFF. Looking up the rest from reference TRBV19 and TRBJ2-1 gives the full variable domain: DGGITQSPKYLFRKEGQNVTLSCEQNLNHDAMYWYRQDPGQGLRLIYYSQIVNDFQKGDIAEGYSVSREKKESFPLTVTSAQKNPTAFYLCASRAGLYNEQFFGPGTRLTVL.

The chain has TRBV4-3 and TRBJ2-3; 9 nucleotides match TRBD2. The CDR3 runs to 17 residues. CDR1 is LGHNA, CDR2 YSLEER, per germline. After removal of 3 bases from V and 1 base from J, the junction contained 8 bases not matched to a gene. In DNA form, the CDR3 reads TGCGCCAGCAGCCAGCTAATTAGCGGGAGTGGCACAGATACGCAGTATTTT. Translated: CASSQLISGSGTDTQYF.

The chain recombines TRBV27 with TRBJ2-3; the D gene is possibly TRBD2 (5 bases). The V gene lost 3 bases and the J gene lost 1 base, with 5 bases spanning the gap. CDR3 length: 13 residues. The V gene's germline CDR1 is MNHEY and CDR2 SMNVEV (reference sequence). The CDR3 nucleotides read TGTGCCAGCAGTTTTAGCGGCACAGATACGCAGTATTTT. Protein product: CASSFSGTDTQYF.